This note documents a single TCR beta chain sequence. Antigen: not known. The source of the sample is a study of response to subunit inactivated influenza vaccine. TCRdb redid the calling of the RT-PCR reads with MiXCR, one entry per CDR3 protein. Of a few hundred thousand distinct CDR3 sequences in the sample, 6% to 9% were seen once. V lost 0 bases and J 5 bases, leaving 14 bases between the germline ends. Per germline, CDR1 SGHRS and CDR2 YFSETQ. The CDR3 extends over 15 amino acids. Study-wide results and limits: Few new T cells, the authors suggested, are recruited by each seasonal influenza vaccination.

The sequencing here drew on PBMCs from blood, taken around 2 years after vaccination. The clonotype comes from a man between 50 and 69 years old who received an inactivated influenza vaccine. The gene calls are TRBV5-1 and TRBJ1-1, with D tentatively TRBD1 (5 bases). The CDR3 spells CASSLDPGRGTEAFF. The CDR3 coding sequence is TGCGCCAGCAGCTTGGATCCAGGGAGGGGAACTGAAGCTTTCTTT.